This T cell receptor (beta chain) was obtained from a study of T cell repertoires in cytomegalovirus infection (dated by TCRdb to about 2019). A note on the overall study: The HLA type of each donor mattered for the analysis, because public TCR beta signatures pointed to carriage of CMV infection along with the matching HLA type. Paper-wide results and their limitations: In both this cohort and an independent cohort of 352 donors, the cumulative frequency of public TCR beta family members distinguished carriers of CMV infection plus the relevant HLA type. The ex vivo response was dominated by HLA-C-restricted CMV-specific TCR beta clonotypes, and the single most frequent clonotype in two of eight donors was supplied by these HLA-C-restricted clonotypes.

The sequencer was an Illumina HiSeq 1500. The public reads were reanalyzed by TCRdb: fastp trimming at Q25, MiXCR alignment, in-frame beta chains only. Duplicate CDR3 protein sequences are folded into a single record with the most common DNA and genes. This sample holds around 240,000 distinct CDR3 sequences; roughly 22% were observed only once. Roughly 20% of the sample comes from the top ten. This clonotype was observed at least ten times. The clone's antigen remains unknown. No much larger clonotype is one base removed from it; base qualities were not supplied. V is reduced by 4 bases and J by 5 bases, leaving a spacing of 11 bases between them. According to the germline V gene (reference sequence), CDR1 reads SSHAT and CDR2 reads FNYEAQ. The CDR3 numbers 13 residues from cysteine through phenylalanine. Just CDR3 DNA is preserved here, 39 bases in frame from base 1.

The chain is assembled from TRBV7-7 and TRBJ2-5; the best D guess is TRBD2, with 5 bases matching. The TCR was taken from a human donor in good health (CMV status not recorded). Some clones in this sample may be carry-over from other donors' samples. The sample taken for sequencing was CD8+ T cells from PBMCs. The DNA reads as follows: TGTGCCAGCAGCTCGGGAAGATCGGAGACCCAGTACTTC. Translated, it gives CASSSGRSETQYF.